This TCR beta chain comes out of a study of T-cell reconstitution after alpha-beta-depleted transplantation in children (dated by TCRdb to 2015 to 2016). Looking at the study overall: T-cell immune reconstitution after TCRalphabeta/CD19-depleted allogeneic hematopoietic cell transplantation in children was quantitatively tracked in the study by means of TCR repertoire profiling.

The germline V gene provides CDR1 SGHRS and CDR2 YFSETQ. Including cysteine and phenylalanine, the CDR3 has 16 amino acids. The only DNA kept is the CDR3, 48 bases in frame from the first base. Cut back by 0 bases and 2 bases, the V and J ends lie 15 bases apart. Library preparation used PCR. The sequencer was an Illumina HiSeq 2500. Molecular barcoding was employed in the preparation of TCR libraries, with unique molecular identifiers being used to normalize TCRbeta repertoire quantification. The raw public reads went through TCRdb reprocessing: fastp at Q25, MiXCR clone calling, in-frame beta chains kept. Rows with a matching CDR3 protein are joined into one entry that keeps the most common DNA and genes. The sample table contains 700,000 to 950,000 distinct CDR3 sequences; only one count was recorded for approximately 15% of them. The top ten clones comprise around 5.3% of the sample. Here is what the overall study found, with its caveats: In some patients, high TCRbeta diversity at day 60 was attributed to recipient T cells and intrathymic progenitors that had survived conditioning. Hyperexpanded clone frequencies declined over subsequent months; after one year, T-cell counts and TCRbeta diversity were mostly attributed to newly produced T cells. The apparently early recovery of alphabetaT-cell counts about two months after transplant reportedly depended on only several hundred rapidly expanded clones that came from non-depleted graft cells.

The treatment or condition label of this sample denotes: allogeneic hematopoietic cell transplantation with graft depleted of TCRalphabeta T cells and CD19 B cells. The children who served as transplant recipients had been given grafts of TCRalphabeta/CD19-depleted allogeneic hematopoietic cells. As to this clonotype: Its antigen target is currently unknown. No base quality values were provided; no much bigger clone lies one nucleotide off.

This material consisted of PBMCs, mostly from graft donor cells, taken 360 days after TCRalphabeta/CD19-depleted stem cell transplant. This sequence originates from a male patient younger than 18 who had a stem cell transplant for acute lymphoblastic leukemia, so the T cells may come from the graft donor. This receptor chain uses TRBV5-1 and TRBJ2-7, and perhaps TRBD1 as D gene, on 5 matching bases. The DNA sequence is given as TGCGCCAGCAGCTTGGGCACAGGCGGCGTGGCCTACGAGCAGTACTTC. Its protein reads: CASSLGTGGVAYEQYF.